This T cell receptor beta chain was captured in a study of CD8+ T cells in alopecia areata. Study-wide context: Tofacitinib was taken orally by treated patients, and the dose was 5 to 10 mg twice daily. Study-wide findings and caveats: Against the mouse data, patients shared TCRs less clearly, possibly for HLA reasons. Scalp sample sequencing also detects resident alphabeta T cells of normal skin.

The treatment is: oral pan-JAK inhibitor, 5-10 mg twice daily. Sorting of PBMCs yielded the CD4+ and CD8+ T cells. V lost 4 bases and J 3 bases, leaving 19 bases between the germline ends. The CDR3 sequence is 17 residues long. Germline CDR1 is SEHNR and CDR2 is FQNEAQ (reference sequence). Sequencing relied on a cDNA template that was reverse transcribed from extracted RNA. Profiling relied on immunoSEQ multiplex PCR, and the TCRdb table lists in-frame clones only, not all of them. Here the sample spans fewer than 110,000 clones, about three fifths being singletons. This clone was counted a few times. Its specificity is unknown.

The source of this sequence is a human donor with alopecia areata. J is TRBJ1-3 and V is TRBV7-9, with D possibly TRBD1 on 6 matching bases. The specimen comprised CD8+ T cells sorted from blood, sampled at approximately week 56, from a patient treated with tofacitinib. CDR3 in amino acids: CASSYPGGRGFGNTIYF. For the CDR3, the DNA is TGTGCCAGCAGCTATCCCGGGGGCAGGGGATTTGGAAACACCATATATTTT.